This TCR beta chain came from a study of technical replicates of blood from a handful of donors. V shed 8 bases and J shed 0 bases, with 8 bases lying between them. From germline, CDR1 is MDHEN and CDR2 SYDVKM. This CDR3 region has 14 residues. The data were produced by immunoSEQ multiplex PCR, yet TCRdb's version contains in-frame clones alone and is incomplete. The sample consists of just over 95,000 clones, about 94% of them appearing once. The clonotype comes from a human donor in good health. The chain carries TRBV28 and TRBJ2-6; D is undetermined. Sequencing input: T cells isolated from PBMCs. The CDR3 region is CASFGSSGANVLTF. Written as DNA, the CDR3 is TGTGCCAGCTTCGGGTCCTCTGGGGCCAACGTCCTGACTTTC. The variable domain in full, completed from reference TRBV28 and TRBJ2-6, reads DVKVTQSSRYLVKRTGEKVFLECVQDMDHENMFWYRQDPGLGLRLIYFSYDVKMKEKGDIPEGYSVSREKKERFSLILESASTNQTSMYLCASFGSSGANVLTFGAGSRLTVL.